This T cell receptor beta chain originates from a study of T cells in Graves' hyperthyroidism and ophthalmopathy. CDR1 ENHRY and CDR2 SYGVKD come from the germline V gene. The V end lost 2 bases, the J end lost 1 base, and 8 bases lay between the germline ends. CDR3 length equals 14 residues. This clonotype was counted ten times or more. Researchers amplified the TCR beta CDR3 regions from RNA transcripts. In the first-round RT-PCR of the TCR CDR3, the HTBI primer set was used. TCRdb reanalysed the multiplex PCR reads using MiXCR and keeps one entry per CDR3 protein. Of 400,000 or so distinct CDR3 sequences listed, roughly 15% are singletons.

Sequencing was done on a sample of blood. This chain links TRBV10-3 with TRBJ1-1; D ambiguous. The receptor was isolated from a woman aged 25-40 years with Graves' ophthalmopathy. CDR3 in DNA: TGTGCCATCAGTGAGAAAGGCAGGAACACTGAAGCTTTCTTT. It yields the protein CAISEKGRNTEAFF.